This TCR beta chain was retrieved from a study of T-cell memory formation after mild COVID-19. About the research overall: TCR clusters were mostly confined to one donor each. Findings and limits, study-wide: Later expanders leaned toward CD4+, whereas clones contracting from day 15 to 85 were balanced CD4/CD8.

In TCRdb, the 5' RACE reads were re-called with MiXCR into one record per CDR3 protein. The table includes around 34,000 distinct CDR3 sequences, 7% to 9.5% detected once. Germline V gives CDR1 SSHAT, CDR2 FNYEAQ (reference sequence). The CDR3 sequence is 16 residues long. In regard to this clonotype: Its antigen is undetermined.

The sample taken for sequencing was PBMCs or a T cell subset sorted from them (not recorded which). The origin of this receptor is a man younger than 35 who had mild COVID-19 (a few samples of this study predate the infection). Cell type and time point are not known. The chain has TRBV7-7 and TRBJ2-7; D is perhaps TRBD1 or TRBD2 (6 bases each). The DNA end favors TRBJ2-1, so the J call may be wrong. CDR3 region: CASSSGRTVEGNEQFF. The CDR3 DNA follows: TGTGCCAGCAGCTCAGGGAGGACAGTCGAGGGCAATGAGCAGTTCTTC.